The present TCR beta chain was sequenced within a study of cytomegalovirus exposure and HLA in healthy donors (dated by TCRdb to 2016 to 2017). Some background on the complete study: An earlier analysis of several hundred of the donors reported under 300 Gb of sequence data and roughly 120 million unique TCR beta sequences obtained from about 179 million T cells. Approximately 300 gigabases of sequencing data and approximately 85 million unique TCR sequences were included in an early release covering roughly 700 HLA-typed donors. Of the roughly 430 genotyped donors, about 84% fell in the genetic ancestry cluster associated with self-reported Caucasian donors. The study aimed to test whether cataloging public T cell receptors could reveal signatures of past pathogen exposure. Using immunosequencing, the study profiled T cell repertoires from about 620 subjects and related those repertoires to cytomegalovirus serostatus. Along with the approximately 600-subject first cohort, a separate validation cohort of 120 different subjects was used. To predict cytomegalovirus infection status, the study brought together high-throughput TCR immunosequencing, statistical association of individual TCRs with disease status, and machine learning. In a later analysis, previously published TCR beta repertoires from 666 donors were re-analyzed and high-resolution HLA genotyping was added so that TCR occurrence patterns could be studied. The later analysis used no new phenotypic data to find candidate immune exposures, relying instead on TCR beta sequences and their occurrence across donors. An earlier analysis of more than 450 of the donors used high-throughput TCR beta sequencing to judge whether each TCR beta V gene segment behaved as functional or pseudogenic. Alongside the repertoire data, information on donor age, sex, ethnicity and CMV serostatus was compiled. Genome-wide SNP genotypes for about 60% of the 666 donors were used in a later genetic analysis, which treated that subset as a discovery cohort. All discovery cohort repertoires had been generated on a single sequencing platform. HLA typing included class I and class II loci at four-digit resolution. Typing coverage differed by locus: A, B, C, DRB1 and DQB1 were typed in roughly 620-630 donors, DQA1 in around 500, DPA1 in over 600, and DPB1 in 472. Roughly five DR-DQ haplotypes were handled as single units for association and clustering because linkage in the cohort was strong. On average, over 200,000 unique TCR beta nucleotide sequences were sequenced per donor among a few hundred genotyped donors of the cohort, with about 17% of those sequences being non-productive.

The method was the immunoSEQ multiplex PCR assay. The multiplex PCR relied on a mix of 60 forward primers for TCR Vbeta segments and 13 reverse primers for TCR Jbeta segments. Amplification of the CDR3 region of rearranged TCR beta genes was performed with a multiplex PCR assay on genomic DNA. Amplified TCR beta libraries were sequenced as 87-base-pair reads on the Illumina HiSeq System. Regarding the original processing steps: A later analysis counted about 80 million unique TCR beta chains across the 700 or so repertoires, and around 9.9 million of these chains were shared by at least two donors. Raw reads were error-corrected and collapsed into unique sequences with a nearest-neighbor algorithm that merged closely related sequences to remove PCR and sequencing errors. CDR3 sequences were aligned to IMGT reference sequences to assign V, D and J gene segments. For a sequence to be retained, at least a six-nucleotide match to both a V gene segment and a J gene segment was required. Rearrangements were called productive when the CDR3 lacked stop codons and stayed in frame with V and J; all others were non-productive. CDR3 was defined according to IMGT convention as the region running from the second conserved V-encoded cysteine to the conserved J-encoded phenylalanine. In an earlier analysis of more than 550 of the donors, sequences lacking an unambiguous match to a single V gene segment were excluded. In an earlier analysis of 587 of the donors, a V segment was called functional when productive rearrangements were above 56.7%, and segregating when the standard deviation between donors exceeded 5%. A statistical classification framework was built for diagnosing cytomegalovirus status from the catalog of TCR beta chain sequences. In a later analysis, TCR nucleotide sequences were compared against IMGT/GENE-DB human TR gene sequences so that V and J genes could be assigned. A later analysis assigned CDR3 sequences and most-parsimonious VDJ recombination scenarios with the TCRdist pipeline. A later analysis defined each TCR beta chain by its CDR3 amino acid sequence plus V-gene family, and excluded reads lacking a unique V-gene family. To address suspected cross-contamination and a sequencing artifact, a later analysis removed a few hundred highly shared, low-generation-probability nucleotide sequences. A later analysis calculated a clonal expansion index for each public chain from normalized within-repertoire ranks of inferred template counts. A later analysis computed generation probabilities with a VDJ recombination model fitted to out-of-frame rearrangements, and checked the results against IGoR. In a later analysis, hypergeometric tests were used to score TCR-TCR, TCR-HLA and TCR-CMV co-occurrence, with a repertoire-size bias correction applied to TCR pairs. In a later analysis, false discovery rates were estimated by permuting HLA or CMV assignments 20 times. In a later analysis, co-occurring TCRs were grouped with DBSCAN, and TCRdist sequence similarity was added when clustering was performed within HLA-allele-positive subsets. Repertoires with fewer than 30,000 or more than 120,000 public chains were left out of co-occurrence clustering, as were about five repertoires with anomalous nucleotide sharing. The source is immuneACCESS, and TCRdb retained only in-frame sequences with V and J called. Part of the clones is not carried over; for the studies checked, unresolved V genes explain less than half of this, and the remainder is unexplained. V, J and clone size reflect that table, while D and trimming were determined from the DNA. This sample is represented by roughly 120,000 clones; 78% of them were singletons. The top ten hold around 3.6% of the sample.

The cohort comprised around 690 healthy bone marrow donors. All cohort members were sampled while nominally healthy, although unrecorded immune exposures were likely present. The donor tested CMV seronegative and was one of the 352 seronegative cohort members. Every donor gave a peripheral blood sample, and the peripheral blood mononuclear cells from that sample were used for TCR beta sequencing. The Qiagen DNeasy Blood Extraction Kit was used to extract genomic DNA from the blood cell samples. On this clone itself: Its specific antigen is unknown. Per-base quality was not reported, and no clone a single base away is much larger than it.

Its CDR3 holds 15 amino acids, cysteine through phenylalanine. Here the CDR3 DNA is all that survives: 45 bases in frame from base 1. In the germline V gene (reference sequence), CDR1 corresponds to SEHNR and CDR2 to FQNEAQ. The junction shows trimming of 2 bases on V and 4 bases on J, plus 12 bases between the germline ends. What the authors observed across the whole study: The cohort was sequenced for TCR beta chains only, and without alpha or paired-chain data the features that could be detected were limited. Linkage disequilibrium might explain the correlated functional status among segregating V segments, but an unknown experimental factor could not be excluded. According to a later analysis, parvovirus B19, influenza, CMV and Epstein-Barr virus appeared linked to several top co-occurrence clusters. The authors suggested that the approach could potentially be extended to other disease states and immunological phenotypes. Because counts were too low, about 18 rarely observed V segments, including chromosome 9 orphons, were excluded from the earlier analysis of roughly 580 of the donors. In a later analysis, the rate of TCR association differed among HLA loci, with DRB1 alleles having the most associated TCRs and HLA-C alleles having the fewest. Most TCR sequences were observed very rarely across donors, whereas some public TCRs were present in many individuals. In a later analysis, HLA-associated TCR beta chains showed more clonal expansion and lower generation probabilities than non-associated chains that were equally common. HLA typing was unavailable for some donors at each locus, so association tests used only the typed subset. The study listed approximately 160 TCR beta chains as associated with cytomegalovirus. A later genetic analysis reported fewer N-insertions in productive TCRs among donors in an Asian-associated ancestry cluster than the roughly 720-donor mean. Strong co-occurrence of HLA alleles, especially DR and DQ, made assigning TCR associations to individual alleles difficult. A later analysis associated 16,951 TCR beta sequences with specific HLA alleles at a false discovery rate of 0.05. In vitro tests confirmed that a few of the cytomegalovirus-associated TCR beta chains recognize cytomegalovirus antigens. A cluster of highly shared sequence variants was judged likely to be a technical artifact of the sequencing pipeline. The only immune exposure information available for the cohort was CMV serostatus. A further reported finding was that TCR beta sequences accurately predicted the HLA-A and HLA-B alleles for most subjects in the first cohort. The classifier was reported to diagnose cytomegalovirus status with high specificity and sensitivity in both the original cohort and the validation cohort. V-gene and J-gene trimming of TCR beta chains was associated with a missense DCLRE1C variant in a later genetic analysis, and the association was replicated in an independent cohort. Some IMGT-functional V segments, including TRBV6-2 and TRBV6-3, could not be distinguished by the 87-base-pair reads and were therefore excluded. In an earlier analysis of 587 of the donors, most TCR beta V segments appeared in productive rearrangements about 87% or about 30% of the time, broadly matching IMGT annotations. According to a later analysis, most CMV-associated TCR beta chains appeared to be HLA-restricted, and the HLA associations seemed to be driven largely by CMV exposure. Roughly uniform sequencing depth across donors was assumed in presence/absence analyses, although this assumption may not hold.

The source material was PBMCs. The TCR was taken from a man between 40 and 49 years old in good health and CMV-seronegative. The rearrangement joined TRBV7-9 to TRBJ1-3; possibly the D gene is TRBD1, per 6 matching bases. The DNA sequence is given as TGTGCCAGCAGCTTAATGCAGGGGCCGGGAAACACCATATATTTT. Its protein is CASSLMQGPGNTIYF.